Listed below are T cell receptor beta chains from one sample, sequenced in a study of blood T cell repertoires in COVID-19. TCRdb keeps only in-frame clones here, not all; method: immunoSEQ multiplex PCR. In the table there are tens of thousands of clones, about 81% of which are singletons. The sequenced sample was peripheral blood. The receptors shown here come from a human donor in a cohort sampled during active COVID-19. Both conserved end residues are part of each CDR3. D genes are given only for firm matches. Clone size, where shown, is once, few, many, or a class for clones that have expanded.

j_gene | abundance | d_gene | v_gene | CDR3aa | CDR3nt
TRBJ2-2 | - | - | TRBV5-1 | CASGTSRSNTGELFF | TGCGCCAGCGGTACTAGCAGATCGAACACCGGGGAGCTGTTTTTT
TRBJ2-3 | - | TRBD2 | TRBV5-4 | CASSDGLAGGYTQYF | TGTGCCAGCAGCGACGGACTAGCGGGGGGATATACGCAGTATTTT
TRBJ2-3 | - | - | TRBV7-9 | CASSSPSHTNVPDTQYF | TGTGCCAGCAGTTCGCCTAGTCACACCAATGTCCCAGATACGCAGTATTTT
TRBJ1-6 | few | - | TRBV6-4 | CASSDSRNSPLHF | TGTGCCAGCAGTGACTCGAGAAATTCACCCCTCCACTTT
TRBJ2-3 | - | - | TRBV5-1 | CASGRRDASTDTQYF | TGCGCCAGCGGAAGGAGGGACGCTAGCACAGATACGCAGTATTTT
TRBJ2-5 | - | TRBD2 | TRBV5-5 | CASSFTVFGTRKETQYF | TGTGCCAGCAGCTTCACAGTTTTTGGGACTAGAAAAGAGACCCAGTACTTC
TRBJ2-3 | - | - | TRBV20-1 | CSAIIDTQYF | TGCAGTGCTATAATAGATACGCAGTATTTT
TRBJ2-1 | - | TRBD1 | TRBV6-4 | CASSDPEGTGDRQFF | TGTGCCAGCAGTGACCCCGAGGGGACAGGCGACAGGCAGTTCTTC
TRBJ2-5 | - | TRBD1 | TRBV29-1 | CSAAPGQGETQYF | TGCAGCGCAGCTCCGGGACAGGGGGAGACCCAGTACTTC
TRBJ1-2 | once | TRBD1 | TRBV3-1/TRBV3-2 | CASSRTGLNGYTF | TGTGCCAGCAGTCGGACAGGTTTGAATGGCTACACCTTC
TRBJ2-2 | - | TRBD2 | TRBV11-2 | CASRTLAGATGELFF | TGTGCCAGCAGAACACTAGCGGGGGCTACCGGGGAGCTGTTTTTT
TRBJ1-6 | few | - | TRBV5-6 | CASSLLGGNSYNSPLHF | TGTGCCAGCAGCCTACTCGGGGGGAATTCCTATAATTCACCCCTCCACTTT
TRBJ1-2 | - | - | TRBV2 | CASSVMLQAEHTF | TGTGCCAGCAGTGTTATGTTACAGGCTGAACACACCTTC
TRBJ1-1 | - | - | TRBV30 | CAWTRGSLGNTEAFF | TGTGCCTGGACACGCGGGTCGCTAGGGAACACTGAAGCTTTCTTT
TRBJ1-5 | - | - | TRBV2 | CASSEALRGSGAQHF | TGTGCCAGCAGTGAAGCGCTTCGGGGATCTGGAGCCCAGCATTTT
TRBJ1-6 | - | TRBD1 | TRBV6-5 | CASSPRGTGRSPLHF | TGTGCCAGCAGCCCCAGAGGGACAGGGAGGTCACCCCTCCACTTT
TRBJ1-2 | - | - | TRBV7-2 | CASSLGGLVSYTF | TGTGCCAGCAGCTTGGGAGGTTTGGTGAGCTACACCTTC
TRBJ2-5 | - | - | TRBV6-4 | CASSQYGGETQYF | TGTGCCAGCAGTCAATACGGAGGGGAGACCCAGTACTTC
TRBJ2-2 | - | TRBD2 | TRBV7-9 | CASSLVPAGGRSTGELFF | TGTGCCAGCAGCTTAGTACCAGCGGGGGGGCGTTCCACCGGGGAGCTGTTTTTT
TRBJ1-2 | - | - | TRBV19 | CASGTARGEANYGYTF | TGTGCCAGTGGCACGGCTCGGGGAGAAGCTAACTATGGCTACACCTTC
TRBJ1-2 | - | TRBD1 | TRBV30 | CACPDRGNGYTF | TGTGCCTGTCCGGACAGGGGGAATGGCTACACCTTC
TRBJ1-1 | once | TRBD1 | TRBV9 | CASSRGLLYTEAFF | TGTGCCAGCAGTAGGGGGCTACTCTACACTGAAGCTTTCTTT
TRBJ2-1 | once | - | TRBV7-6 | CASSSSIREQFF | TGTGCCAGCAGCTCTAGCATACGTGAGCAGTTCTTC
TRBJ1-5 | - | TRBD1 | TRBV18 | CASSRQGALSDQPQHF | TGTGCCAGCTCGCGACAGGGGGCGTTGAGCGATCAGCCCCAGCATTTT
TRBJ2-1 | - | TRBD2 | TRBV19 | CASSSSGRGGRNEQFF | TGTGCCAGTAGTTCCAGCGGGCGGGGGGGCCGAAATGAGCAGTTCTTC
TRBJ2-2 | - | TRBD1 | TRBV3-1/TRBV3-2 | CASSPRDRDTGELFF | TGTGCCAGCAGCCCCCGGGACAGGGACACCGGGGAGCTGTTTTTT
TRBJ1-6 | - | - | TRBV2 | CASSFDRPSYNSPLHF | TGTGCCAGCAGTTTCGACAGACCCTCCTATAATTCACCCCTCCACTTT
TRBJ2-3 | - | TRBD2 | TRBV11-3 | CASSPFSGGTDTQYF | TGTGCCAGCAGCCCCTTTAGCGGGGGCACAGATACGCAGTATTTT
TRBJ2-5 | - | - | TRBV27 | CASSPLRSRLLQETQYF | TGTGCCAGCAGTCCTCTCCGCTCGCGACTGCTTCAAGAGACCCAGTACTTC
TRBJ2-4 | - | - | TRBV23-1 | CASSHRDAKNIQYF | TGCGCCAGCAGCCACAGGGACGCCAAAAACATTCAGTACTTC
TRBJ2-1 | - | TRBD2 | TRBV10-3 | CATGPRAGAGGPGEQFF | TGTGCCACCGGACCGAGGGCGGGAGCGGGGGGGCCTGGTGAGCAGTTCTTC
TRBJ1-2 | - | - | TRBV23-1 | CASSHPGCSRRVSPNYGYTF | TGCGCCAGCAGTCACCCAGGATGTTCCCGGCGGGTTTCCCCTAACTATGGCTACACCTTC
TRBJ1-1 | - | TRBD1 | TRBV7-9 | CASSFNQGGGTEAFF | TGTGCCAGCAGCTTCAACCAGGGGGGAGGAACTGAAGCTTTCTTT
TRBJ2-3 | - | - | TRBV9 | CASSVSTGFSSTDTQYF | TGTGCCAGCAGCGTGTCCACGGGGTTTAGTAGCACAGATACGCAGTATTTT
TRBJ2-2 | - | - | TRBV11-2 | CASSLESSTGELFF | TGTGCCAGCAGCTTAGAGTCGAGCACCGGGGAGCTGTTTTTT
TRBJ2-5 | few | - | TRBV9 | CASSVRGQETQYF | TGTGCCAGCAGCGTCAGGGGCCAAGAGACCCAGTACTTC
TRBJ1-3 | once | TRBD1 | TRBV7-2 | CASSSEGALGNTIYF | TGTGCCAGCAGCTCCGAGGGGGCGCTAGGAAACACCATATATTTT
TRBJ2-2 | few | - | TRBV4-2 | CASSQGDITGELFF | TGTGCCAGCAGCCAAGGGGACATCACCGGGGAGCTGTTTTTT
TRBJ1-1 | - | - | TRBV18 | CASSLRGLENTEAFF | TGTGCCAGCTCACTCAGGGGTTTGGAGAACACTGAAGCTTTCTTT
TRBJ2-7 | - | - | TRBV5-1 | CASSTGLLLSGEQYF | TGCGCCAGCAGCACGGGACTGCTTTTATCGGGGGAGCAGTACTTC
TRBJ2-7 | - | - | TRBV12-5 | CASGYNFGGLGYEQYF | TGTGCTAGTGGTTATAACTTTGGGGGGTTAGGGTACGAGCAGTACTTC
TRBJ1-1 | - | - | TRBV4-1 | CASSHSGNTEAFF | TGCGCCAGCAGCCACTCGGGGAACACTGAAGCTTTCTTT
TRBJ1-2 | - | TRBD1 | TRBV3-1/TRBV3-2 | CASSLYAGQPRRGYTF | TGTGCCAGCAGCCTCTACGCGGGACAGCCTCGGAGAGGCTACACCTTC
TRBJ1-2 | - | - | TRBV6-5 | CASKEAGSDYGYTF | TGTGCCAGTAAAGAGGCAGGGTCGGACTATGGCTACACCTTC
TRBJ2-6 | - | TRBD2 | TRBV5-5 | CASSNGLAAFSGANVLTF | TGTGCCAGCAGCAACGGACTAGCGGCCTTCTCTGGGGCCAACGTCCTGACTTTC
TRBJ1-2 | - | TRBD1 | TRBV4-1 | CASSQERQGFGYTF | TGCGCCAGCAGCCAAGAACGACAGGGTTTTGGCTACACCTTC
TRBJ1-3 | - | - | TRBV4-1 | CASSPSAAGPGNTIYF | TGCGCCAGCAGCCCGTCGGCGGCGGGTCCTGGAAACACCATATATTTT
TRBJ2-5 | - | - | TRBV20-1 | CSASLAETQYF | TGCAGTGCTAGTCTTGCGGAGACCCAGTACTTC